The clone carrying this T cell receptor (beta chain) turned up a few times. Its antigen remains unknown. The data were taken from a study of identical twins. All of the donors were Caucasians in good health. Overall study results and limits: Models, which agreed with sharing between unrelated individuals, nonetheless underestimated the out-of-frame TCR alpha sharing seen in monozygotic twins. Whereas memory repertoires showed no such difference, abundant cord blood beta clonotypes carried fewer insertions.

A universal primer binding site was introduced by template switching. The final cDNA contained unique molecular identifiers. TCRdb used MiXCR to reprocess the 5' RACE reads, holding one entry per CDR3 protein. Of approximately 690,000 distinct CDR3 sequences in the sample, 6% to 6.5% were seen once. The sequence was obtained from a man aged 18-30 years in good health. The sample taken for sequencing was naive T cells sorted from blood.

CDR3 coding DNA: TGTGCCAGCAGCCAAGGCGGGGCTAGAACCTCAGATACGCAGTATTTT. This sequence encodes CASSQGGARTSDTQYF. This chain joins TRBV3-1 and TRBJ2-3; possibly TRBD2 for D (6 bases). CDR3 length equals 16 residues. The germline V gene encodes CDR1 LGHDT and CDR2 YNNKEL (reference sequence). V dropped 1 base and J dropped 4 bases, with 15 bases sitting between them.